A single sample is the source of the 15 T cell receptor beta chains below, sequenced in a study of T cells in Graves' hyperthyroidism and ophthalmopathy (dated by TCRdb to the late 2010s). The protocol used for the library was multiplex PCR. The instrument was an Illumina HiSeq 2000. The TCR beta CDR3 regions were amplified from the RNA transcripts. For the first round of RT-PCR on the TCR CDR3, the HTBI primer set was used together with the Qiagen OneStep RT-PCR kit. The raw public reads went through TCRdb reprocessing: fastp at Q25, MiXCR clone calling, in-frame beta chains kept. One record per CDR3 amino acid sequence lists the most common genes and DNA. Here the sample has more than 550,000 distinct CDR3 sequences; 17% occur a single time. The leading ten clones occupy about a sixth of the sample. Sample: blood. The receptors come from a man between 45 and 60 years old with Graves' hyperthyroidism.

This clonotype was observed many times. The chain uses TRBV5-1 and TRBJ2-3; 9 nucleotides line up with TRBD2. Looked up from germline, CDR1 is SGHRS and CDR2 is YFSETQ. This CDR3 spans 15 amino acids. V lost 4 bases and J lost 5; bases outside the gene matches: 8. The CDR3 DNA reads as TGCGCCAGCAGCCGCCAGCGGGAGGCGGGAGATACGCAGTATTTT. It yields the protein CASSRQREAGDTQYF.

A few counts support this clonotype. The chain links TRBV27 to TRBJ2-1; D is tentatively TRBD1 or TRBD2 (5 bases each). The length of the CDR3 is 16 residues. V was cut by 0 bases and J by 3 bases, with 12 bases left in between. Germline CDR1 MNHEY, CDR2 SMNVEV (reference sequence). The CDR3 region is CASSLSTGPIYNEQFF. DNA of the CDR3: TGTGCCAGCAGTTTATCGACGGGACCCATCTACAATGAGCAGTTCTTC.

This clonotype occurred a few times. At one boundary the junction diverges from the germline segment, which might be a read error. The V and J genes are TRBV5-4 and TRBJ2-3; 14 bases map to TRBD2. This CDR3 region has 18 residues. Looked up from germline, CDR1 is SGHNT and CDR2 is YYREEE (reference sequence). The CDR3 here is CASSLVGGTSGSKDTQYF. In DNA, the CDR3 is TGTGCCAGCAGCTTGGTAGGGGGGACTAGCGGGAGCAAAGATACGCAGTATTTT.

This clonotype was observed at least ten times. The chain recombines TRBV10-2 with TRBJ1-1; D gene uncertain. This CDR3 has 12 residues. V was clipped by 5 bases and J by 8 bases, with 12 bases between them. The germline gives CDR1 WSHSY, CDR2 SAAADI. CDR3 region: CASSRTIWEAFF. The CDR3 nucleotides are TGCGCCAGCAGTAGAACCATTTGGGAAGCTTTCTTT.

This clonotype was counted a few times. In DNA, the CDR3 is TGTGCCAGCAGCCTTAGAGCAAATGAAAAACTGTTTTTT. This sequence encodes CASSLRANEKLFF. The chain uses TRBV3-1 and TRBJ1-4; D is ambiguous. V shed 4 bases and J shed 5 bases, with 8 bases lying between them. This CDR3 is built from 13 residues. Germline CDR1 and CDR2: LGHDT and YNNKEL (reference sequence).

At least ten counts were recorded for this clonotype. The rearrangement joins TRBV28 to TRBJ1-2, with 8 bases that match TRBD1. The CDR3 is 14 amino acids. The V gene's germline CDR1 is MDHEN and CDR2 SYDVKM. The J segment lost 2 bases and the V segment lost 3 bases, leaving 2 bases of the junction unmatched. For the CDR3, the DNA is TGTGCCAGCAGTTTTGCAGGGGGCAACTATGGCTACACCTTC. It encodes CASSFAGGNYGYTF.

The chain joins TRBV18 to TRBJ2-4; D might be TRBD1 or TRBD2, each matching 5 bases. Germline V gene lookup returns CDR1 KGHSH and CDR2 LQKENI. The V end lost 4 bases, the J end lost 6 bases, and 16 bases lay between the germline ends. This CDR3 spans 15 amino acids. CDR3 bases: TGTGCCAGCTCACTAACCGGGACCCCAGGAAACATTCAGTACTTC. Translated: CASSLTGTPGNIQYF. Using reference TRBV18 and TRBJ2-4 for the parts outside the CDR3, the full variable domain is NAGVMQNPRHLVRRRGQEARLRCSPMKGHSHVYWYRQLPEEGLKFMVYLQKENIIDESGMPKERFSAEFPKEGPSILRIQQVVRGDSAAYFCASSLTGTPGNIQYFGAGTRLSVL.

This clonotype was found many times. This chain joins TRBV11-2 and TRBJ2-1; D is unclear. Trimming left V 5 bases short and J 2 bases short, with 16 bases between. This CDR3 contains 16 residues. From germline, CDR1 is SGHAT and CDR2 FQNNGV. The CDR3 DNA follows: TGTGCCAGCAGCCCAGACCCGAGACTGGCCTACAATGAGCAGTTCTTC. This gives the protein CASSPDPRLAYNEQFF.

The rearrangement joins TRBV7-9 to TRBJ2-7; no firm D call. The length of the CDR3 is 13 residues. Per the germline V gene, CDR1 is SEHNR and CDR2 is FQNEAQ (reference sequence). The V gene lost 2 bases and the J gene lost 2 bases, with 7 bases spanning the gap. Here the CDR3 reads CASSLISTYEQYF. CDR3 nucleotide sequence: TGTGCCAGCAGCTTAATCAGTACCTACGAGCAGTACTTC.

The CDR3 nucleotides are TGCAGCGTTGAGTTGTCCGGGTCCAATCAGCCCCAGCATTTT. Amino acids: CSVELSGSNQPQHF. The V gene is TRBV29-1, the J gene TRBJ1-5; D is unclear. This CDR3 has 14 residues. The germline V and J ends were trimmed by 3 bases and 3 bases, with 12 bases remaining between them. The germline CDR1 and CDR2 sequences are SQVTM and ANQGSEA.

The rearrangement links TRBV28 to TRBJ2-3; weak D call: TRBD2 (7 bases). The CDR3 runs 16 residues. V was trimmed by 2 bases and J by 2 bases, leaving 14 bases between them. Germline assignment: CDR1 MDHEN and CDR2 SYDVKM. The CDR3 region has the DNA TGTGCCAGCAGTTTAGAGGGGGGGGCCCTCACAGATACGCAGTATTTT. This encodes CASSLEGGALTDTQYF.

V usage is TRBV30 and J usage is TRBJ1-1; 9 bases agree with TRBD1. Germline V gene lookup returns CDR1 GTSNPN and CDR2 SVGIG (reference sequence). The CDR3 runs to 14 residues. The trim removed 2 bases at V and 4 bases at J, leaving 5 bases unmatched. Here the CDR3 DNA reads TGTGCCTGGAGTCACGGGACAGGGACCACTGAAGCTTTCTTT. Its translation: CAWSHGTGTTEAFF.

This clonotype was seen repeatedly, ten times or more. This chain links TRBV28 with TRBJ2-7, with D tentatively TRBD2 (5 bases). Deletions cut 5 bases from V and 3 bases from J, with 20 bases between. Per germline, CDR1 MDHEN and CDR2 SYDVKM. The CDR3 has 16 amino acids. The CDR3 here is CASSAASYPSLYEQYF. The CDR3 nucleotides read TGTGCCAGCAGTGCCGCTAGCTACCCTTCCCTCTACGAGCAGTACTTC.

This clonotype was detected ten times or more. The V and J genes are TRBV28 and TRBJ2-5; D is perhaps TRBD1 (6 bases). CDR1 MDHEN and CDR2 SYDVKM come from the germline V gene. The CDR3 sequence is 13 residues long. Trimming took off 5 bases at V and 5 bases at J, with 12 bases between the two ends. The CDR3 nucleotides are TGTGCCAGCAGTCCTGGGACATCGGAGACCCAGTACTTC. It is translated as CASSPGTSETQYF.

This clonotype was observed at least ten times. This sequence joins TRBV12-3 or TRBV12-4 and TRBJ1-1; 9 bases align to TRBD1. Trimming took 6 bases from V and 4 from J; bases not matched to a gene: 6. This CDR3 has 14 residues. The CDR3 spells CASSPTTGGTEAFF. The CDR3, as DNA: TGTGCCAGCAGCCCTACGACAGGGGGCACTGAAGCTTTCTTT.